What follows are 19 T cell receptor beta chains derived from one specimen sequenced in a study of blood T cell repertoires in COVID-19. The table came from immunoSEQ multiplex PCR; TCRdb's copy has only in-frame clones and leaves some out. The top ten clones hold 3.8% of a sample with roughly 120,000 clones, almost 90% of them seen once. Sequenced input: peripheral blood. All receptors derive from a woman aged 55-75 years with COVID-19, enrolled during active disease.

The chain is built from TRBV6-2 or TRBV6-3 and TRBJ1-1, with D maybe TRBD1 (6 bases). The V gene lost 0 bases and the J gene lost 0 bases, with 14 bases spanning the gap. The germline V gene has CDR1 MNHEY and CDR2 SVGEGT. The CDR3 spans 17 residues. CDR3 nucleotides: TGTGCCAGCAGTTACTCGTCAGGGGCCCGCATGAACACTGAAGCTTTCTTT. The encoded protein is CASSYSSGARMNTEAFF.

The CDR3 here is CATSRTGGGQPQHF. In DNA, the CDR3 is TGTGCCACCAGCAGGACAGGGGGCGGTCAGCCCCAGCATTTT. The chain joins TRBV15 to TRBJ1-5; 10 nucleotides align to TRBD1. The germline gives CDR1 LNHNV, CDR2 YYDKDF (reference sequence). This CDR3 comprises 14 residues. The V segment lost 3 bases and the J segment 6 bases; nucleotides outside the gene matches: 2.

The chain joins TRBV5-4 to TRBJ1-2; D not resolved. Germline V gives CDR1 SGHNT, CDR2 YYREEE (reference sequence). This CDR3 is 14 amino acids long. The V end lost 4 bases, the J end lost 0 bases, and 10 bases lay between the germline ends. CDR3 region: CASSLKITNYGYTF. The CDR3 nucleotides read TGTGCCAGCAGCCTAAAGATCACTAACTATGGCTACACCTTC.

The V gene is TRBV5-1, the J gene TRBJ2-5; 11 positions match TRBD2. In germline, CDR1 is SGHRS, CDR2 YFSETQ. Trimming cost V 0 bases and J 3 bases; bases outside gene matches: 16. The CDR3 consists of 20 residues. CDR3 in amino acids: CASSLVGVSSGGIKEETQYF. CDR3 sequence (DNA): TGCGCCAGCAGCTTGGTTGGCGTTTCTAGCGGGGGGATCAAGGAAGAGACCCAGTACTTC.

This rearrangement joins TRBV6-2 or TRBV6-3 to TRBJ1-5, with a tentative D call TRBD1 (6 bases). V shed 0 bases and J shed 0 bases, with 9 bases lying between them. CDR1 is MNHEY, CDR2 SVGEGT, per germline. The CDR3 has 16 residues. DNA for the CDR3: TGTGCCAGCAGTTACTCTGCACAGGGTAGCAATCAGCCCCAGCATTTT. Its translation: CASSYSAQGSNQPQHF.

The CDR3 sequence is CASSQERQETQYF. DNA for the CDR3: TGTGCCAGCAGCCAAGAGCGCCAAGAGACCCAGTACTTC. V and J are TRBV4-2 and TRBJ2-5; D gene uncertain. Trimming took 0 bases from V and 1 from J, leaving 3 bases between them. This CDR3 region has 13 residues. Germline CDR1 and CDR2: LGHNA and YNFKEQ.

V and J are TRBV19 and TRBJ2-1; 14 positions agree with TRBD2. CDR1 and CDR2 from the germline V gene are LNHDA and SQIVND (reference sequence). This CDR3 has 16 residues. The V and J ends lost 3 bases and 7 bases, in that order; junction bases with no gene match: 5. CDR3 sequence reads: CASSIGTSGGRNEQFF. Written as DNA, the CDR3 is TGTGCCAGTAGTATCGGGACTAGCGGGGGCCGTAATGAGCAGTTCTTC.

The rearrangement joins TRBV21-1 to TRBJ2-5; TRBD2 was called by the table and not checked on the DNA. TRBV21-1 is listed as a pseudogene. This CDR3 spans 15 amino acids. The CDR3: CASSEDSGGNETQYF. CDR3 in DNA: TGTGCCAGCAGCGAAGATAGCGGGGGCAATGAGACCCAGTACTTC.

The chain links TRBV3-1 (or the pseudogene TRBV3-2) to TRBJ1-4; tentative D call: TRBD1 (6 bases). The length of the CDR3 is 16 residues. The germline V gene encodes CDR1 LGHDT and CDR2 YNNKEL (reference sequence). The ends were cut back, 0 bases at V and 3 bases at J, with 11 bases in the middle. CDR3 protein: CASSQDQGQSNEKLFF. DNA for the CDR3: TGTGCCAGCAGCCAAGATCAGGGGCAGTCTAATGAAAAACTGTTTTTT.

The V gene is TRBV7-3, the J gene TRBJ1-2, with TRBD1 as a possible D gene (6 bases). There are 13 residues in the CDR3. Trimming removed 1 base at V and 6 bases at J, with 9 bases between. From germline, CDR1 is SGHTA and CDR2 FQGTGA. The CDR3 here is CASSLRQGNGYTF. CDR3 nucleotide sequence: TGTGCCAGCAGCTTAAGGCAGGGGAATGGCTACACCTTC. Full variable domain (remainder filled in from reference TRBV7-3 and TRBJ1-2): GAGVSQTPSNKVTEKGKYVELRCDPISGHTALYWYRQSLGQGPEFLIYFQGTGAADDSGLPNDRFFAVRPEGSVSTLKIQRTERGDSAVYLCASSLRQGNGYTFGSGTRLTVV.

This clone was observed a few times. V is TRBV19 and J is TRBJ1-6; no reliable D call. Germline V CDR1 and CDR2: LNHDA, SQIVND (reference sequence). V lost 3 bases to trimming and J lost 0 bases, with 12 bases between them. The CDR3 is 17 residues long. The CDR3 reads CASSIGGSYSYNSPLHF. In DNA form, the CDR3 reads TGTGCCAGTAGTATCGGCGGCTCATACTCCTATAATTCACCCCTCCACTTT.

This chain uses TRBV7-8 with TRBJ1-2; 7 nucleotides match TRBD1. Germline V gene sequence: CDR1 SGHVS, CDR2 FQNEAQ. The length of the CDR3 is 13 residues. V gave up 2 bases and J gave up 3 bases; unmatched junction bases: 0. The CDR3 region is CASSLTGDYGYTF. The CDR3 DNA sequence: TGTGCCAGCAGCTTAACAGGGGACTATGGCTACACCTTC.

The chain joins TRBV7-2 to TRBJ2-1; 13 bases fit TRBD2. CDR3 length: 19 residues. Trimming at V came to 5 bases and at J to 7 bases, leaving 17 bases not matched to a gene. CDR1 and CDR2 (germline): SGHTA, FQGNSA. The CDR3 DNA reads TGTGCCAGCAGCCTTCGACTAGCGGGGGGTATAAGGGTCCAGAATGAGCAGTTCTTC. Translation gives CASSLRLAGGIRVQNEQFF.

The chain links TRBV3-1 (or the pseudogene TRBV3-2) to TRBJ1-2; weak D call: TRBD1 (6 bases). This CDR3 has 15 residues. CDR1 LGHDT and CDR2 YNNKEL come from the germline V gene (reference sequence). Trimming left V 0 bases short and J 8 bases short, with 16 bases between. The CDR3 DNA reads TGTGCCAGCAGCCAAGATGGGAAGGGGGTCGGGGGCTACACCTTC. It is translated as CASSQDGKGVGGYTF.

The V and J genes are TRBV9 and TRBJ2-7; 8 bases match TRBD1. Germline loops: CDR1 SGDLS, CDR2 YYNGEE. The CDR3 totals 14 residues. Trimming took 4 bases from V and 4 from J; bases not matched to a gene: 7. CDR3 DNA: TGTGCCAGCAGCCCTCAGGGGGCCTCTTACGAGCAGTACTTC. It is translated as CASSPQGASYEQYF.

The CDR3 protein is CASSPYGGLNTEAFF. The CDR3 region has the DNA TGTGCCAGCTCACCATACGGGGGGTTGAACACTGAAGCTTTCTTT. This rearrangement joins TRBV18 to TRBJ1-1, with TRBD1 as a possible D gene (5 bases). The CDR3 covers 15 residues. The V gene lost 2 bases and the J gene lost 0 bases, with 10 bases spanning the gap. Looked up from germline, CDR1 is KGHSH and CDR2 is LQKENI.

This chain links TRBV4-1 with TRBJ1-3, with 7 positions matching TRBD1. This CDR3 is 16 amino acids long. Germline trimming cut 1 base from V and 0 bases from J; bases unmatched to any gene: 3. Germline V gene data show CDR1 as MGHRA and CDR2 as YSYEKL. CDR3: CASSQGWTGSGNTIYF. In DNA form, the CDR3 reads TGCGCCAGCAGCCAAGGATGGACAGGCTCTGGAAACACCATATATTTT.

In this sample, this clone turned up once. J is TRBJ2-3 and V is TRBV18, with 11 bases aligning to TRBD2. From germline, CDR1 is KGHSH and CDR2 LQKENI. The CDR3 is 18 residues long. Trimming at V came to 3 bases and at J to 3 bases, leaving 11 bases not matched to a gene. CDR3 protein: CASSPLVGLAALTDTQYF. The CDR3 DNA sequence: TGTGCCAGCTCACCCCTTGTGGGACTAGCGGCCCTAACAGATACGCAGTATTTT.

V is TRBV3-1 (or the pseudogene TRBV3-2) and J is TRBJ2-7, with D possibly matching TRBD1 (6 bases). V was shortened by 5 bases and J by 0 bases, with 14 bases between the two germline ends. This CDR3 is 15 amino acids long. Germline CDR1 LGHDT, CDR2 YNNKEL (reference sequence). CDR3 DNA sequence: TGTGCCAGCAGCTGGACAGACAAGACCTCCTACGAGCAGTACTTC. It codes for CASSWTDKTSYEQYF.